Below are 7 T cell receptor beta chains sequenced from a single sample in a study of PD-1 blockade in classical Hodgkin lymphoma. Described time point: cycle 4 day 1 (C4D1), after more than 5 weeks of nivolumab. There was relapse after autologous stem cell transplantation in every patient, and there was variation in brentuximab vedotin exposure. Method: immunoSEQ multiplex PCR; TCRdb's copy keeps in-frame clones and lacks some. Of 27,000 or so clones detected, approximately 72% appear once; the ten largest clones hold approximately 3.6%. The input for sequencing was peripheral blood mononuclear cells (PBMCs), taken before the fourth cycle of nivolumab. All receptors come from a human donor with classical Hodgkin lymphoma.

The sample holds a few counts of this clone. This sequence joins TRBV6-6 and TRBJ1-1; TRBD1 matches 9 bases. The germline V gene has CDR1 MNHNY and CDR2 SVGAGI (reference sequence). The CDR3 is made up of 15 amino acids. Germline trimming cut 0 bases from V and 8 bases from J; bases unmatched to any gene: 7. The CDR3 coding sequence is TGTGCCAGCAGTTACTCGGACAGGGGAGGACCCGAAGCTTTCTTT. Residues: CASSYSDRGGPEAFF.

This chain uses TRBV7-3 with TRBJ2-2, with 8 bases lining up with TRBD2. J was trimmed by 3 bases and V by 4 bases; bases with no gene match: 13. The CDR3 consists of 18 residues. Germline CDR1 SGHTA, CDR2 FQGTGA. CDR3 protein: CASSWGSERERYTGELFF. In DNA, the CDR3 is TGTGCCAGCAGCTGGGGATCGGAGCGGGAGAGGTACACCGGGGAGCTGTTTTTT.

J is TRBJ2-1 and V is TRBV6-1; 7 nucleotides align to TRBD1. The CDR3 sequence is 18 residues long. The V and J ends lost 0 bases and 5 bases, in that order; junction bases with no gene match: 13. Germline CDR1 is MNHNS and CDR2 is SASEGT. The CDR3 here is CASSEARGRKGANNEQFF. The CDR3, as DNA: TGTGCCAGCAGTGAAGCGAGGGGGCGGAAGGGTGCTAACAATGAGCAGTTCTTC.

The chain recombines TRBV30 with TRBJ1-6, with D hard to call. Between the trimmed V and J ends, which lost 5 bases and 4 bases, there was a span of 12 bases. Germline-derived CDR1 and CDR2 are GTSNPN and SVGIG (reference sequence). The CDR3 runs to 14 residues. CDR3 nucleotide sequence: TGTGCCTGGCACCGCGGGCTGTATAATTCACCCCTCCACTTT. This translates into CAWHRGLYNSPLHF. Using reference TRBV30 and TRBJ1-6 for the parts outside the CDR3, the full variable domain is SQTIHQWPATLVQPVGSPLSLECTVEGTSNPNLYWYRQAAGRGLQLLFYSVGIGQISSEVPQNLSASRPQDRQFILSSKKLLLSDSGFYLCAWHRGLYNSPLHFGNGTRLTVT.

This clone showed up just a few times. The V and J genes are TRBV11-2 and TRBJ1-6, with D perhaps matching TRBD1 (6 bases). Trimming stripped 3 bases from V and 10 bases from J, with 16 bases between. CDR3 size: 15 residues. Per germline, CDR1 SGHAT and CDR2 FQNNGV. The CDR3 region is CASSFGPRTESPLHF. The CDR3 coding sequence is TGTGCCAGCAGCTTTGGGCCTAGGACAGAGTCACCCCTCCACTTT.

In this sample, this clone turned up once. The chain combines TRBV7-3 with TRBJ2-3, with TRBD2 matching over 13 bases. The CDR3 covers 18 residues. Unmatched junction bases numbered 4, after V lost 1 base and J lost 0 bases. Germline V gene lookup returns CDR1 SGHTA and CDR2 FQGTGA. CDR3 sequence: CASSLKGTSGTSTDTQYF. The CDR3 DNA follows: TGTGCCAGCAGCTTAAAGGGGACTAGCGGGACTAGCACAGATACGCAGTATTTT.

J is TRBJ2-7 and V is TRBV19; possibly TRBD2 for D (6 bases). The CDR3 sequence is 13 residues long. Looked up from germline, CDR1 is LNHDA and CDR2 is SQIVND (reference sequence). V was trimmed by 3 bases and J by 6 bases, leaving 12 bases between them. CDR3 residues: CASSIQLGGEQYF. The CDR3, as DNA: TGTGCCAGTAGTATCCAGTTGGGGGGCGAGCAGTACTTC.